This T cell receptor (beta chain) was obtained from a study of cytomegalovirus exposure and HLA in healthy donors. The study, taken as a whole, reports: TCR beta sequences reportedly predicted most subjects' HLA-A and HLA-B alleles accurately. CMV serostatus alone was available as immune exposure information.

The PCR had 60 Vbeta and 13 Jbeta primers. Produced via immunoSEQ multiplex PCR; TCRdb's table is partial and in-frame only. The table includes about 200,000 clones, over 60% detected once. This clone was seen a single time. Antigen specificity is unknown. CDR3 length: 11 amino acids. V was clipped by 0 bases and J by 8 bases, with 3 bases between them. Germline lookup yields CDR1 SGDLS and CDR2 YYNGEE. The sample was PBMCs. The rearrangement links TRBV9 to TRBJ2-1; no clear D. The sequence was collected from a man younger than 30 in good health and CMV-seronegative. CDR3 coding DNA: TGTGCCAGCAGCGTAGCTGATGAGCAGTTCTTC. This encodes CASSVADEQFF.